The T cell receptor beta chain under discussion was sequenced for a study of beta chain features in type 1 diabetes (dated by TCRdb to between 2017 and 2018). At the level of the whole study: Patients and healthy donors did not differ in mean age, gender distribution, total cell number or subset yield. A total of 107,917,701 sorted cells were examined across all samples, and the number of cells per subset was strongly correlated with RNA yield. The study compared the TCRB repertoires of sorted circulating CD4+ T cell subsets in recently diagnosed type 1 diabetes patients with those in matched healthy donors. Whereas all 30 or so donors provided naive and central memory subsets, regulatory and stem cell-like memory subsets were isolated from just 8 patients and roughly 8 healthy donors.

As regards this clone: Its antigen specificity is not known. Base qualities are not provided; no much larger clone lies one nucleotide away.

Each donor gave one peripheral blood draw, roughly 110 mL on average, collected into heparinised tubes. Naive, central memory, regulatory and stem cell-like memory CD4+ T cells were sorted on a BD FACSAria II using a panel including CD45RO, CCR7, CD25, CD127, CD95 and CD27. Every sorted population had a purity above 98%. PBMCs were separated immediately by Lymphoprep density gradient centrifugation and were stained directly, without being cultured. To minimize batch effects, samples were stained and sorted in pairs, one healthy donor with one patient per experiment. The entire amount of isolated RNA was reverse transcribed using the High Capacity cDNA Reverse Transcription Kit, so the sequenced TCRB transcripts were expressed ones. Deep immunoSEQ sequencing was performed on naive, central memory and regulatory T cell samples, with an average of roughly 4 million total reads per sample. Sorted cells were lysed in RLT buffer, and RNA was extracted using DNase-treated RNeasy Micro or Mini kits according to cell number. To prevent cross-contamination, every cell subset was processed on its own, while patient and healthy donor samples were processed together. The immunoSEQ multiplex PCR was used to amplify TCRB sequences from cDNA, generating 87-bp fragments that spanned the CDR3 region. Sequencing of the amplicons was done on the Illumina HiSeq platform. The study's processing was this. PCR bias was computationally corrected using synthetic template baselines, reads within Hamming distance 2 were collapsed, and singletons that could not be merged were discarded. Reads were aligned to IMGT to assign V, D and J genes, CDR3 length, and insertions or deletions at six rearrangement sites. Clonotype counts were normalized to sorted cell number within each subset before computing true diversity and Gini coefficients with the tcR R package. Repertoire sharing was quantified using the overlap coefficient calculated on TCRB nucleotide sequences. As a proxy for the pre-selection repertoire, out-of-frame TCRB sequences from naive cells were analyzed. TCRdb obtained this table from immuneACCESS and retained in-frame rearrangements with V and J assigned. These tables miss some clones; where compared with another copy, unresolved V genes account for less than half of the shortfall, and the remainder is unexplained. The V and J calls and the clone size are those of that table, but D and trimming were determined from the DNA. The sample table holds 300,000 to 350,000 clones, of which about 13% were seen once. The ten top clones hold roughly 0.015% of the sample.

Results and caveats for the whole study, not just this receptor: Because cDNA rather than genomic DNA was sequenced, highly expressing activated cells could have been over-represented, although no difference in activation and CD3 levels was found between groups. Naive, central memory and regulatory TCRB repertoires appeared more similar among patients than among healthy donors. In all four CD4+ subsets, TCRB CDR3 length was moderately but significantly shorter in type 1 diabetes patients. HLA sub-analyses involved small numbers of individuals, so any influence of HLA type on TCRB rearrangement remained unresolved. Fewer insertions and more nucleotide deletions at VDJ recombination sites were observed in patients with type 1 diabetes, implying thymic rearrangement abnormalities. PCR might favor shorter templates, but patient and control samples were amplified and corrected together, so any skew would affect both groups equally.

Sequencing was done on a sample of naive CD4+ T cells from blood. Interpreted using the paper, the cell subset or site label stands for: true naive CD4+ T cells. The clonotype comes from a young woman with type 1 diabetes.

This receptor carries the CDR3 CASSLGPLQGAGLGTQYF. In nucleotides, the sequence is TGTGCCAGCAGCTTGGGACCCTTACAGGGGGCCGGTTTGGGGACCCAGTACTTC. The chain was built from TRBV5-5 and TRBJ2-5, with 9 bases aligning to TRBD1. Relative to germline, V is missing 0 bases and J is missing 7 bases, with 16 bases of the junction outside any gene match. Spanning cysteine to phenylalanine, the CDR3 consists of 18 amino acids. The only DNA kept is the CDR3, 54 bases in frame from the first base. The germline V gene (reference sequence) gives CDR1 as SGHKS and CDR2 as YYEKEE.